Given below is one T cell receptor beta chain in context. The data were obtained in a study of OX40 agonist ivuxolimab in advanced cancers. Profiled with immunoSEQ multiplex PCR; TCRdb holds only in-frame clones, not every one. The sample holds some 66,000 clones, around nine tenths seen once. The V gene lost 2 bases and the J gene lost 5 bases, with 16 bases spanning the gap. Germline assignment: CDR1 SGHNT and CDR2 YYREEE (reference sequence). The CDR3 is 16 amino acids. The TCR originated in an adult with an advanced solid tumor such as melanoma, head and neck, liver or kidney cancer. Sequences were derived from CD4+ or CD8+ T cells sorted from blood, sampled in a trial of the OX40 agonist ivuxolimab. The chain is built from TRBV5-4 and TRBJ2-2, with a possible D match to TRBD1 (6 bases). DNA for the CDR3: TGTGCCAGCAGCTTAATCACAGGGAGACAGACCGGGGAGCTGTTTTTT. This encodes CASSLITGRQTGELFF.